These 8 T cell receptor beta chains came from one sample sequenced in a study of graft-versus-host responses after intestinal transplantation. Sequencing was performed with immunoSEQ multiplex PCR; in TCRdb, only in-frame clones are kept and a portion is missing. The sample contains about 90,000 clones, 82% of which appear only once. Which antigens these TCRs recognize remains unknown. The sequenced sample was unstimulated CD4+ T cells sorted from spleen or lymph node cells, obtained before intestinal transplant. Source of these receptors: a human donor who received an intestinal transplant.

This clone was observed a handful of times. V and J are TRBV5-1 and TRBJ2-2; no clear D gene. The CDR3 consists of 14 residues. V was shortened by 1 base and J by 1 base, with 5 bases between the two germline ends. CDR1 is SGHRS, CDR2 YFSETQ, per germline. The CDR3 DNA sequence: TGCGCCAGCAGCTTGACCGGGAACACCGGGGAGCTGTTTTTT. Translating it yields CASSLTGNTGELFF.

This rearrangement joins TRBV5-1 to TRBJ2-1; a possible D gene is TRBD2 (5 bases). This CDR3 is built from 14 residues. Looked up from germline, CDR1 is SGHRS and CDR2 is YFSETQ. V lost 4 bases to trimming and J lost 5 bases, with 13 bases between them. For the CDR3, the DNA is TGCGCCAGCAGCGGGTGGGCCGGGGACAATGAGCAGTTCTTC. It specifies CASSGWAGDNEQFF.

The V call is TRBV7-9, the J call TRBJ2-7; the D gene is possibly TRBD2 (6 bases). Germline V gene data show CDR1 as SEHNR and CDR2 as FQNEAQ (reference sequence). This CDR3 comprises 15 residues. The V end was cut by 6 bases, the J end by 0 bases, with 15 bases between. The CDR3 nucleotides read TGTGCCAGCAGTCGGAGGGGCCGGCCCTCCTACGAGCAGTACTTC. Residues: CASSRRGRPSYEQYF. Filled out from reference TRBV7-9 and TRBJ2-7, the complete variable domain reads DTGVSQNPRHKITKRGQNVTFRCDPISEHNRLYWYRQTLGQGPEFLTYFQNEAQLEKSRLLSDRFSAERPKGSFSTLEIQRTEQGDSAMYLCASSRRGRPSYEQYFGPGTRLTVT.

The V gene is TRBV27, the J gene TRBJ2-7, with D perhaps TRBD1 (5 bases). CDR1 is MNHEY, CDR2 SMNVEV, per germline (reference sequence). V was trimmed by 2 bases and J by 11 bases, leaving 16 bases between them. This CDR3 has 13 residues. The chain's CDR3 is CASSLLGSQTEYF. CDR3 DNA: TGTGCCAGCAGTTTACTGGGATCCCAGACAGAGTACTTC.

The chain has TRBV5-1 and TRBJ2-2, with 7 bases that match TRBD1. V lost 4 bases, J lost 6 bases, and 6 bases stayed unmatched. Germline CDR1 and CDR2: SGHRS and YFSETQ. There are 14 residues in the CDR3. The CDR3 sequence: CASSTQGSAGELFF. The CDR3, as DNA: TGCGCCAGCAGCACACAGGGGAGTGCCGGGGAGCTGTTTTTT.

The V call is TRBV19, the J call TRBJ1-2; D is perhaps TRBD1 (6 bases). Germline V CDR1 and CDR2: LNHDA, SQIVND (reference sequence). Between the trimmed V and J ends, which lost 4 bases and 4 bases, there was a span of 10 bases. The length of the CDR3 is 13 residues. CDR3 nucleotide sequence: TGTGCCAGTAGTAATTGGGGGCCCTATGGCTACACCTTC. Encoded protein: CASSNWGPYGYTF.

The chain couples TRBV5-1 to TRBJ2-1; D ambiguous. V was clipped by 2 bases and J by 4 bases, with 7 bases between them. CDR3 size: 13 residues. Germline V gene sequence: CDR1 SGHRS, CDR2 YFSETQ. The CDR3 sequence: CASSFGGYNEQFF. The CDR3 region has the DNA TGCGCCAGCAGCTTCGGTGGTTACAATGAGCAGTTCTTC.

A few counts support this clone. V gene TRBV6-5 combines with J gene TRBJ2-7, with 9 bases lining up with TRBD1. The junction had 2 bases not matched to a gene; V was cut back by 2 bases and J by 3 bases. CDR3 length equals 14 residues. CDR1 MNHEY and CDR2 SVGAGI come from the germline V gene. The CDR3 bases are TGTGCCAGCAGTTACGCGACAGGGGGCTACGAGCAGTACTTC. Translated: CASSYATGGYEQYF.